This T cell receptor (beta chain) was documented in a study of radiotherapy plus CTLA-4 blockade in lung cancer. The assay was immunoSEQ multiplex PCR, and TCRdb's table has in-frame clones only and misses some. Among approximately 94,000 clones listed, around 80% were seen once. In this sample, this clone turned up once. What it binds is unknown. Those with chemo-refractory metastatic non-small-cell lung cancer were treated with focal radiation combined with CTLA-4 blockade using ipilimumab. The length of the CDR3 is 18 residues. With 4 bases removed from V and 0 bases from J, the gap between germline ends came to 19 bases. Per the germline V gene, CDR1 is LGHNT and CDR2 is FRNRAP. The study, taken as a whole, reports: Among reported predictors of response, early blood T cell clone dynamics with interferon-beta performed best.

This chain connects TRBV12-5 to TRBJ2-1, with D unclear. This specimen was peripheral blood, taken from a patient treated with radiotherapy plus ipilimumab. This receptor was identified in a human donor with non-small cell lung cancer that progressed on radiotherapy plus ipilimumab. This chain's CDR3 is CASGSPTVPRSSYNEQFF. The DNA of the CDR3 is TGTGCTAGTGGTTCACCCACAGTTCCCAGGAGCTCCTACAATGAGCAGTTCTTC. Full variable domain (outside the CDR3, taken from reference TRBV12-5 and TRBJ2-1): DARVTQTPRHKVTEMGQEVTMRCQPILGHNTVFWYRQTMMQGLELLAYFRNRAPLDDSGMPKDRFSAEMPDATLATLKIQPSEPRDSAVYFCASGSPTVPRSSYNEQFFGPGTRLTVL.